This entry lists 20 T cell receptor beta chains sequenced from one sample in a study of shared T cell receptors in the human thymus (dated by TCRdb to the early 2020s). Preparation of the library involved the immunoSEQ multiplex PCR assay. The table comes from immuneACCESS by way of TCRdb, which keeps in-frame sequences with V and J called. Part of the clones is missing from these tables; in studies checked, under half for an unresolved V gene and the rest for unknown reasons. The sample table contains 600,000 or so clones; only one count was recorded for around 87% of them. The leading ten clones occupy 0.0094% of the sample. These data also formed part of another study, on human thymus T cells.

The source material was thymocytes. These receptor sequences come from a boy younger than two with a congenital heart defect. Donor details come from another sample of the same person, matched by shared clones.

The rearrangement links TRBV28 to TRBJ2-3, with unresolved D. Germline loops: CDR1 MDHEN, CDR2 SYDVKM. V was pared by 10 bases and J by 2 bases, with 4 bases between. The CDR3 contains 10 residues. CDR3 protein: CATYTDTQYF. The CDR3 DNA reads TGTGCCACCTACACAGATACGCAGTATTTT.

The chain employs TRBV5-6 and TRBJ1-1; 11 bases align to TRBD1. V lost 4 bases and J lost 4; bases outside the gene matches: 9. The CDR3 runs to 16 residues. Germline V gene sequence: CDR1 SGHDT, CDR2 YYEEEE. DNA for the CDR3: TGTGCCAGCAGCACGCCGGGACAGGGGGTCGCCACTGAAGCTTTCTTT. Translated, it gives CASSTPGQGVATEAFF.

The CDR3 DNA follows: TGCGCCAGCAGCATGACTACCAGGGAGACCCAGTACTTC. It is translated as CASSMTTRETQYF. The V and J genes are TRBV5-1 and TRBJ2-5; maybe TRBD2 (5 bases). Trimming stripped 4 bases from V and 5 bases from J, with 12 bases between. Germline CDR1 is SGHRS and CDR2 is YFSETQ. CDR3 length equals 13 residues.

V is TRBV6-5 and J is TRBJ1-3; D is unresolved. The CDR3 has 16 amino acids. Germline-derived CDR1 and CDR2 are MNHEY and SVGAGI. Trimming removed 2 bases at V and 0 bases at J, with 11 bases between. The CDR3 DNA sequence: TGTGCCAGCAGTTACCGAGTGGAGAACTCTGGAAACACCATATATTTT. Translated: CASSYRVENSGNTIYF.

The chain couples TRBV13 to TRBJ1-4; 9 bases map to TRBD1. Germline values: CDR1 PRHDT, CDR2 FYEKMQ (reference sequence). The CDR3 length is 16 residues. V lost 5 bases and J lost 5; bases outside the gene matches: 9. CDR3 protein: CASSHRDRDKNEKLFF. DNA of the CDR3: TGTGCCAGCAGCCACCGGGACAGGGATAAAAATGAAAAACTGTTTTTT.

The V and J genes are TRBV28 and TRBJ1-5, with a weak D call TRBD1 (6 bases). In germline, CDR1 is MDHEN, CDR2 SYDVKM. Trimming removed 6 bases from V and 3 bases from J, with 18 bases in between. CDR3 size: 16 residues. The CDR3 reads CASRRVQGEVNQPQHF. CDR3 DNA sequence: TGTGCCAGCAGGAGAGTACAGGGTGAGGTCAATCAGCCCCAGCATTTT.

This clone was seen a few times. The rearrangement joins TRBV15 to TRBJ1-5, with D tentatively TRBD1 (6 bases). The CDR3 extends over 18 amino acids. Per the germline V gene, CDR1 is LNHNV and CDR2 is YYDKDF (reference sequence). Trimming stripped 6 bases from V and 0 bases from J, with 21 bases between. The CDR3 region has the DNA TGTGCCACCAGATTAGGGACATCTCGTGAGGATAGCAATCAGCCCCAGCATTTT. It codes for CATRLGTSREDSNQPQHF.

The chain has TRBV5-1 and TRBJ1-2, with D possibly matching TRBD1 (5 bases). The CDR3 spans 12 residues. Deletions cut 4 bases from V and 6 bases from J, with 10 bases between. Germline CDR1 is SGHRS and CDR2 is YFSETQ. The CDR3 loop is CASSTWGDGYTF. Here the CDR3 DNA reads TGCGCCAGCAGCACGTGGGGGGATGGCTACACCTTC.

The chain joins TRBV5-1 to TRBJ2-5; 11 bases are a match to TRBD1. CDR3 length: 15 amino acids. Trimming removed 4 bases from V and 5 bases from J; junction bases left unmatched: 7. Germline V gives CDR1 SGHRS, CDR2 YFSETQ. The CDR3 sequence is CASSGGTGGGETQYF. CDR3 bases: TGCGCCAGCAGCGGTGGGACAGGGGGTGGGGAGACCCAGTACTTC.

The chain joins TRBV18 to TRBJ2-7; D might be TRBD1 (6 bases). With 4 bases removed from V and 0 bases from J, the gap between germline ends came to 22 bases. The CDR3 is 18 amino acids. Germline CDR1 is KGHSH and CDR2 is LQKENI. The CDR3 loop is CASSLFGRDTFFSYEQYF. The CDR3 DNA reads TGTGCCAGCTCACTCTTCGGCAGGGACACTTTCTTCTCCTACGAGCAGTACTTC. The full variable domain, its missing parts supplied by reference TRBV18 and TRBJ2-7, is NAGVMQNPRHLVRRRGQEARLRCSPMKGHSHVYWYRQLPEEGLKFMVYLQKENIIDESGMPKERFSAEFPKEGPSILRIQQVVRGDSAAYFCASSLFGRDTFFSYEQYFGPGTRLTVT.

The V gene is TRBV12-5, the J gene TRBJ2-6; weak D call: TRBD2 (5 bases). Germline V CDR1 and CDR2: LGHNT, FRNRAP. This CDR3 is 19 amino acids long. The V end lost 0 bases, the J end lost 0 bases, and 15 bases lay between the germline ends. The CDR3 loop reads CASGLVHERELSGANVLTF. The CDR3 DNA reads TGTGCTAGTGGTTTGGTACATGAGAGGGAACTCTCTGGGGCCAACGTCCTGACTTTC.

The chain links TRBV6-1 to TRBJ2-5; TRBD2 might be the D (6 bases). The V end lost 0 bases, the J end lost 4 bases, and 6 bases lay between the germline ends. In germline, CDR1 is MNHNS, CDR2 SASEGT. This CDR3 is built from 13 residues. The CDR3 DNA reads as TGTGCCAGCAGTGAAGCGGGGGGAGAGACCCAGTACTTC. Its translation: CASSEAGGETQYF.

V is TRBV5-8 and J is TRBJ1-2, with 7 bases matching TRBD1. Germline V lookup: CDR1 SGHTS, CDR2 YDEGEE. The CDR3 is 14 amino acids. V shed 6 bases and J 9 bases; nucleotides not matched to a gene: 14. CDR3 in DNA: TGTGCCAGCACTCACAAGGGGGACAGTGGCCGCTACACCTTC. It translates to CASTHKGDSGRYTF.

This chain connects TRBV14 to TRBJ2-7; the D gene is possibly TRBD1 (6 bases). Between the trimmed V and J ends, which lost 4 bases and 2 bases, there was a span of 9 bases. The CDR3 contains 13 residues. CDR1 SGHDN and CDR2 FVKESK come from the germline V gene. Here the CDR3 reads CASSPQGTYEQYF. Written as DNA, the CDR3 is TGTGCCAGCAGCCCACAGGGAACCTACGAGCAGTACTTC.

The rearrangement uses TRBV7-2 and TRBJ2-7; D is perhaps TRBD2 (5 bases). The CDR3 has 15 amino acids. Trimming took off 2 bases at V and 0 bases at J, with 11 bases between the two ends. Germline V lookup: CDR1 SGHTA, CDR2 FQGNSA. CDR3 loop: CASSLFTGSSYEQYF. The CDR3 DNA reads TGTGCCAGCAGCTTATTTACGGGGTCCTCCTACGAGCAGTACTTC. Supplemented by reference TRBV7-2 and TRBJ2-7, the full variable domain reads GAGVSQSPSNKVTEKGKDVELRCDPISGHTALYWYRQSLGQGLEFLIYFQGNSAPDKSGLPSDRFSAERTGGSVSTLTIQRTQQEDSAVYLCASSLFTGSSYEQYFGPGTRLTVT.

This chain uses TRBV19 with TRBJ2-1; 11 positions agree with TRBD1. Germline CDR1 reads LNHDA; CDR2 reads SQIVND (reference sequence). With V trimmed by 1 base and J by 4 bases, 3 bases remained unmatched. The CDR3 sequence is 16 residues long. This CDR3 is CASSIGTGGCYNEQFF. The CDR3 DNA reads as TGTGCCAGTAGTATAGGGACAGGGGGCTGTTACAATGAGCAGTTCTTC.

The CDR3 sequence is CASSKGRGADTGELFF. In DNA form, the CDR3 reads TGTGCCAGCAGCAAGGGTCGGGGGGCGGACACCGGGGAGCTGTTTTTT. The chain has TRBV21-1 and TRBJ2-2; whether TRBD2, the table's D call, matches the DNA was not checked. TRBV21-1 is a documented pseudogene. The CDR3 covers 16 residues.

The J gene is TRBJ2-2, the V gene TRBV7-6; TRBD2 matches 8 bases. The CDR3 covers 16 residues. V lost 1 base and J lost 0; bases outside the gene matches: 1. Germline V gene lookup returns CDR1 SGHVS and CDR2 FNYEAQ. CDR3 DNA sequence: TGTGCCAGCAGCTTAGTAGCGGGAACGAACACCGGGGAGCTGTTTTTT. This encodes CASSLVAGTNTGELFF.

In its sample, this clone was seen once. This chain joins TRBV10-3 and TRBJ2-3, with D possibly matching TRBD2 (6 bases). Trimming cost V 0 bases and J 0 bases, with 7 bases left between them. This CDR3 region has 15 residues. Germline CDR1 reads ENHRY; CDR2 reads SYGVKD. The chain's CDR3 is CAISESSGSTDTQYF. CDR3 in DNA: TGTGCCATCAGTGAGTCAAGCGGGAGCACAGATACGCAGTATTTT.

The chain couples TRBV28 to TRBJ2-7; D call uncertain. CDR1 is MDHEN and CDR2 is SYDVKM in the germline V gene. V lost 3 bases to trimming and J lost 5 bases, with 8 bases between them. The CDR3 totals 12 residues. CDR3 amino acids: CASSFPWHEQYF. The CDR3 region has the DNA TGTGCCAGCAGTTTTCCCTGGCACGAGCAGTACTTC.